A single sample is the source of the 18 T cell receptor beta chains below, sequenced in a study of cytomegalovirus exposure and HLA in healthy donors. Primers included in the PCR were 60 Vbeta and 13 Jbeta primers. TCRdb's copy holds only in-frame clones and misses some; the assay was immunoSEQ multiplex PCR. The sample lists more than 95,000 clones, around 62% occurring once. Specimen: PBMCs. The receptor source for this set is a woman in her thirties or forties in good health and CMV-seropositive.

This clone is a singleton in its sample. CDR3 in amino acids: CASSNTGLGEAEAFF. DNA for the CDR3: TGTGCCAGCAGCAACACAGGGTTGGGCGAGGCTGAAGCTTTCTTT. This chain joins TRBV9 and TRBJ1-1; possible D gene TRBD1, 6 bases. The V end lost 4 bases, the J end lost 6 bases, and 19 bases lay between the germline ends. Per germline, CDR1 SGDLS and CDR2 YYNGEE. The CDR3 has 15 amino acids.

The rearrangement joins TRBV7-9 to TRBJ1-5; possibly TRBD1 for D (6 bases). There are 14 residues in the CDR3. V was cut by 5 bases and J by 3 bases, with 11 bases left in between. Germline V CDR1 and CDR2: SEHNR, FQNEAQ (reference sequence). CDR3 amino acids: CASSHRTDNQPQHF. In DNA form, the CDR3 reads TGTGCCAGCAGCCACCGGACAGACAATCAGCCCCAGCATTTT.

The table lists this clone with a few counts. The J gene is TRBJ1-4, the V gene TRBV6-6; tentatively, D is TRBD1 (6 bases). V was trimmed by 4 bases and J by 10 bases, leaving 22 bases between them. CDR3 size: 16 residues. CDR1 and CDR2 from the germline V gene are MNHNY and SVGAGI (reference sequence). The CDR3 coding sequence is TGTGCCAGCAGTTCGACAGGCATTGGGGGCCAAGGAAAACTGTTTTTT. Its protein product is CASSSTGIGGQGKLFF.

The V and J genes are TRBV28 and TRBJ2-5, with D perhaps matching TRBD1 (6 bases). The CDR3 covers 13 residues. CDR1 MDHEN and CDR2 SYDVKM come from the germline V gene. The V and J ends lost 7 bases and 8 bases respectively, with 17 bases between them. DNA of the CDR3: TGTGCCAGCAAAAAGGCAGGGGATGGAACCCAGTACTTC. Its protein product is CASKKAGDGTQYF.

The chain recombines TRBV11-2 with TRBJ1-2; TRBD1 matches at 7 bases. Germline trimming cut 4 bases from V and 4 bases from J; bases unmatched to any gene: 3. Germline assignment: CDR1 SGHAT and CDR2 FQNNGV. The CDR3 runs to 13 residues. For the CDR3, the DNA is TGTGCCAGCAGCTCGACAGGGAGCTATGGCTACACCTTC. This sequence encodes CASSSTGSYGYTF.

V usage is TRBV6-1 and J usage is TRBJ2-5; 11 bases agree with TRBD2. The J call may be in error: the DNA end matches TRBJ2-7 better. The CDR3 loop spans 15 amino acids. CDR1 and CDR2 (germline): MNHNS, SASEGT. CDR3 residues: CASSVSGRAGNEQYF. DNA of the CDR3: TGTGCCAGCAGTGTTAGCGGGAGGGCCGGAAACGAGCAGTACTTC.

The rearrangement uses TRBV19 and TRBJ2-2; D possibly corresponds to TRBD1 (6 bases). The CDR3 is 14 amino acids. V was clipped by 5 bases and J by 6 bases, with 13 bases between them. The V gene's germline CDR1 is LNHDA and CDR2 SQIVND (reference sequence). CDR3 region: CASSAGVRAGELFF. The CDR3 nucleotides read TGTGCCAGTAGTGCAGGGGTCAGGGCCGGGGAGCTGTTTTTT.

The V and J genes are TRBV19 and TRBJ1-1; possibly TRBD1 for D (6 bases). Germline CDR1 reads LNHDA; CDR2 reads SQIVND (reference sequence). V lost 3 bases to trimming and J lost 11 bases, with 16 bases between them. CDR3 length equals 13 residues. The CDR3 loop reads CASSISGGIEAFF. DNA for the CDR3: TGTGCCAGTAGTATTAGTGGGGGCATCGAGGCTTTCTTT.

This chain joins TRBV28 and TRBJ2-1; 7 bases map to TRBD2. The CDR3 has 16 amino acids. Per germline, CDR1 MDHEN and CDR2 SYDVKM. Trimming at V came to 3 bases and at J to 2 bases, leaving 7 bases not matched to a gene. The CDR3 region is CASSFPRTRPYNEQFF. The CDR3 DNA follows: TGTGCCAGCAGTTTCCCCCGGACTAGGCCCTACAATGAGCAGTTCTTC.

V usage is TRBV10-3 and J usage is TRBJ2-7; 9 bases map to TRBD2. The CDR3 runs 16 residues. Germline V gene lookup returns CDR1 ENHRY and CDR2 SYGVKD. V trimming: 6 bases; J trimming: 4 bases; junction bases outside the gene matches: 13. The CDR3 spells CAISYDRREGWYEQYF. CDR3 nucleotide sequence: TGTGCCATCAGCTATGACAGGCGGGAGGGTTGGTACGAGCAGTACTTC.

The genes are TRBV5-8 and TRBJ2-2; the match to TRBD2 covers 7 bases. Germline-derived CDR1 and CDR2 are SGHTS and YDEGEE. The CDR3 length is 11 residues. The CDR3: CAGRGTGELFF. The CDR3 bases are TGTGCTGGGAGGGGCACCGGGGAGCTGTTTTTT.

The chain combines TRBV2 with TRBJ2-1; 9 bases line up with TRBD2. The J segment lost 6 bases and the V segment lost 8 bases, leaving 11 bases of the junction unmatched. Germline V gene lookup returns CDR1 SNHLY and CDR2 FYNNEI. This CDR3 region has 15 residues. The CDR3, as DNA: TGTGCCAGCCTCCGGCGGGAGGGCCCGGGCAATGAGCAGTTCTTC. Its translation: CASLRREGPGNEQFF.

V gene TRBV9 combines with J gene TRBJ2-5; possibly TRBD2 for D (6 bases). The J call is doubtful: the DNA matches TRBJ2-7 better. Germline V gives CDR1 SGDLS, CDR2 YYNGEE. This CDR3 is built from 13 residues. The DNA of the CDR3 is TGTGCCAGCAGCGTAGGACTAGACTACGAGCAGTACTTC. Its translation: CASSVGLDYEQYF.

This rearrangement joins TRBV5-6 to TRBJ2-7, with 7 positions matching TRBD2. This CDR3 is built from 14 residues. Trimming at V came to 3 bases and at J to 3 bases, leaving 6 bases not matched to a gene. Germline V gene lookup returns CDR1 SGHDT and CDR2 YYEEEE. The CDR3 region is CASSWSGGSYEQYF. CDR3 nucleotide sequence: TGTGCCAGCAGCTGGTCTGGCGGGAGCTACGAGCAGTACTTC.

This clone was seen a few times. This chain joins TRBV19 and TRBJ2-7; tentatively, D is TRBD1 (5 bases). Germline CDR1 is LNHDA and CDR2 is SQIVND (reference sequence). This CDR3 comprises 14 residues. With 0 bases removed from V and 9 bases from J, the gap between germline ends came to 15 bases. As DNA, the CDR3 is TGTGCCAGTAGTATAGATTCGACCTCAACAGGGCAGTACTTC. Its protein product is CASSIDSTSTGQYF.

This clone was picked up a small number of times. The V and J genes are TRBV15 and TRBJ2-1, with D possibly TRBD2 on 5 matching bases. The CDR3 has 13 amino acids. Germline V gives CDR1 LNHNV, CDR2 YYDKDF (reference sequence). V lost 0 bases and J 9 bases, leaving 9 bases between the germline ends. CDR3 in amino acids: CATSRDTGVEQFF. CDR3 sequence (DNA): TGTGCCACCAGCAGAGATACCGGGGTTGAGCAGTTCTTC.

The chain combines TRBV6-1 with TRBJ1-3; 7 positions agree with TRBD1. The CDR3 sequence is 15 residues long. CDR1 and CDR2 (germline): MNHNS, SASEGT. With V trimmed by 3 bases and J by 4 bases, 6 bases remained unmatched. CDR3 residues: CASSDHRGFGNTIYF. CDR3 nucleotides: TGTGCCAGCAGTGATCACAGGGGTTTCGGAAACACCATATATTTT.

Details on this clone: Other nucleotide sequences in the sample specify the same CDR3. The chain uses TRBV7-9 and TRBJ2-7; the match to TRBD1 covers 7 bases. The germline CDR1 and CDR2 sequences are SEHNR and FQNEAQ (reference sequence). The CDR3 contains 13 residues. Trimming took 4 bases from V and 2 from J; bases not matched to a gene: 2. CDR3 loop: CASSSQGAYEQYF. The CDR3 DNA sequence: TGTGCCAGCAGCTCGCAGGGGGCCTACGAGCAGTACTTC.